Sequencing of this T cell receptor beta chain was carried out in a study of blood T cell repertoires in COVID-19. Study information: Sites across the United States, Italy and Spain contributed samples from acute and convalescent COVID-19. Sample material is recorded as cDNA or gDNA derived from T cells, B-cell-depleted T cells, or PBMCs.

As handled by the study authors: It was from reference gene primer amplification that nucleated cell counts were estimated. The protocol was immunoSEQ multiplex PCR, while the TCRdb copy is restricted to in-frame clones and leaves out a portion. D and trimming come from the DNA, and the V and J calls and clone size come from that table. The sample includes fewer than 65,000 clones, over 70% of them seen just once. From germline, CDR1 is SGHTA and CDR2 FQGNSA. The CDR3 has 15 amino acids. V gave up 5 bases and J gave up 1 base, with 15 bases separating them. The clonotype was recovered from a man aged 30 to 45 with COVID-19, enrolled during active disease. The V and J genes are TRBV7-2 and TRBJ2-7; TRBD2 might be the D (5 bases). Sequencing was carried out using peripheral blood. Written as DNA, the CDR3 is TGTGCCAGCAGCGCCAGCGGATACCTATCCTACGAGCAGTACTTC. It translates to CASSASGYLSYEQYF.